This T cell receptor (beta chain) was captured in a study of cytomegalovirus exposure and HLA in healthy donors. General study findings and limits: Cytomegalovirus association was assigned to under 200 TCR beta chains.

Regarding this clone: Its antigen is still unknown.

With 3 bases removed from V and 4 bases from J, the gap between germline ends came to 17 bases. Per the germline V gene, CDR1 is SGHRS and CDR2 is YFSETQ. The length of the CDR3 is 16 residues. The table came from immunoSEQ multiplex PCR; TCRdb's copy has only in-frame clones and leaves some out. Here the sample spans 200,000 to 250,000 clones, roughly 91% being singletons. The source material was PBMCs. The source is a young woman in good health and CMV-seropositive. The rearrangement joins TRBV5-1 to TRBJ2-1; D may be TRBD1 (6 bases). In DNA, the CDR3 is TGCGCCAGCAGCTCGGGCGAGGGGGTTGGATACAATGAGCAGTTCTTC. The encoded protein is CASSSGEGVGYNEQFF.